This TCR beta chain was recorded in a study of blood T cell repertoires in COVID-19. Study context: From T cells, B-cell-depleted T cells, or PBMCs came the material, which was cDNA or gDNA.

Measured with immunoSEQ multiplex PCR; TCRdb has only the in-frame clones, and not every one. The table lists 300,000 to 400,000 clones, 65% to 90% of them singletons. CDR1 is LNHDA and CDR2 is SQIVND in the germline V gene (reference sequence). The CDR3 runs 17 residues. The V and J ends lost 2 bases and 4 bases respectively, with 15 bases between them. The receptor was derived from a human donor in a cohort sampled during active COVID-19. Sample: peripheral blood. J is TRBJ2-6 and V is TRBV19; D possibly corresponds to TRBD2 (5 bases). CDR3 amino acids: CASSILGSTAGANVLTF. The CDR3, as DNA: TGTGCCAGTAGTATACTTGGGAGTACAGCCGGGGCCAACGTCCTGACTTTC. Complete variable domain (other parts from reference TRBV19 and TRBJ2-6): DGGITQSPKYLFRKEGQNVTLSCEQNLNHDAMYWYRQDPGQGLRLIYYSQIVNDFQKGDIAEGYSVSREKKESFPLTVTSAQKNPTAFYLCASSILGSTAGANVLTFGAGSRLTVL.